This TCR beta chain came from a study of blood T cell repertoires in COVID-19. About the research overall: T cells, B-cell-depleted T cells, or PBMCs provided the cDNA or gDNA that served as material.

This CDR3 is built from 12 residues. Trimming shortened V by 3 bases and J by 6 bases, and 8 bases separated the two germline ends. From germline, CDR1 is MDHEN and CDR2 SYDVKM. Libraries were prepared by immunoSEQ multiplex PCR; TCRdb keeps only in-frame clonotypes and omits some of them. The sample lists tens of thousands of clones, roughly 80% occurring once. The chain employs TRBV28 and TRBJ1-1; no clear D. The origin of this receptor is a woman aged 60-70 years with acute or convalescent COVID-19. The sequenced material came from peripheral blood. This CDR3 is CASSLGSAEAFF. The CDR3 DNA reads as TGTGCCAGCAGTTTGGGGAGCGCTGAAGCTTTCTTT.